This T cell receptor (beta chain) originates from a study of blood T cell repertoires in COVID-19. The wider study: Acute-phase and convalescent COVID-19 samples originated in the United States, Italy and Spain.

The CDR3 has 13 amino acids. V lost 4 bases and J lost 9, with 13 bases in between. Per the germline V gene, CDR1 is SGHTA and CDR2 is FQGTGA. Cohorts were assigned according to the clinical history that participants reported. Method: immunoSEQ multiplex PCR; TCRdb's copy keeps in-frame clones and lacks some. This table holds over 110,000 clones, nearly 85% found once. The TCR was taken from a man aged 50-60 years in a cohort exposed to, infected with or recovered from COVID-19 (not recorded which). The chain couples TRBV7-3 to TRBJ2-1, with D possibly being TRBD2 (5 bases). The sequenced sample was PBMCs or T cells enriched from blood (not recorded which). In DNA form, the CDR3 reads TGTGCCAGCAGCTCTCTAGCCCAGAGTGAGCAGTTCTTC. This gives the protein CASSSLAQSEQFF.